The entry below describes one T cell receptor (beta chain). The data belong to a study of blood T cell repertoires in COVID-19. Measured with immunoSEQ multiplex PCR; TCRdb has only the in-frame clones, and not every one. This table has some 200,000 clones, around 84% appearing once. CDR3 length equals 13 residues. The V and J ends lost 3 bases and 2 bases respectively, with 8 bases between them. Germline CDR1 MNHNS, CDR2 SASEGT. The sequence came from a man aged 30 to 45 with active or convalescent COVID-19. V usage is TRBV6-1 and J usage is TRBJ2-7; D gene uncertain. The sample was peripheral blood. CDR3 nucleotides: TGTGCCAGCAGTGACAAGATAGCCTACGAGCAGTACTTC. Translation gives CASSDKIAYEQYF.